The rows below give T cell receptor beta chains drawn from one sample of a study of T cell responses to AZD1222 COVID-19 vaccine. Sequenced by immunoSEQ multiplex PCR; TCRdb stores in-frame clones only, minus some. The sample yields 120,000 to 150,000 clones, approximately 90% seen once. The sample in question was peripheral blood, obtained 28 days after the second AZD1222 dose. The receptors come from an adult who received the AZD1222 COVID-19 vaccine. Each CDR3 is given without its conserved first and last residue. Where a row states a size, it is once, few, many or the class of an expanded clone; other rows omit it.

v_call,clone_size,j_call,cdr3_aa
TRBV5-4,-,TRBJ2-7,ASTTKDRGPYEQY
TRBV29-1,-,TRBJ2-7,SARDSRDEQY
TRBV7-6,-,TRBJ2-1,ASSSRGGGYNEQF
TRBV5-4,-,TRBJ1-5,ASSSGGLGQPQH
TRBV9,-,TRBJ2-1,ASSTPSGLAGGSYNEQF
TRBV5-1,-,TRBJ1-2,ASRPAVGAGGYT
TRBV6-4,-,TRBJ1-2,ASSDSTHPRGGYT
TRBV12-3/TRBV12-4,once,TRBJ2-5,ASSFTQGETQY
TRBV27,-,TRBJ2-6,ASSVAGPTGANVLT
TRBV7-8,-,TRBJ1-2,ASKLPGQMNGYT
TRBV5-6,once,TRBJ2-3,ASSPGLAGGTDTQY
TRBV18,once,TRBJ2-1,ASSVEVSSYNEQF
TRBV19,-,TRBJ1-1,ASSAGRGTEAF
TRBV27,-,TRBJ2-1,ASGRDGNNEQF
TRBV4-3,-,TRBJ2-7,ASSQKRGRSYEQY
TRBV28,-,TRBJ1-5,ASSPQAPPGQNQPQH
TRBV10-3,few,TRBJ1-2,AISESGPMNYGYT
TRBV9,-,TRBJ1-1,ASGKTGGRTEAF
TRBV4-2,-,TRBJ1-1,ASSQEWDRGMTEAF
TRBV4-2,-,TRBJ1-6,ASSQAPGDNSPLH
TRBV28,-,TRBJ2-5,ASRLAGVETQY
TRBV12-3/TRBV12-4,-,TRBJ2-1,ASTLGTSSTQF
TRBV5-1,-,TRBJ2-2,ASRRMAGELF
TRBV4-3,-,TRBJ1-1,ASSQDQGAGWTEAF
TRBV7-8,-,TRBJ2-5,ASSLAWSQRGETQY
TRBV6-5,-,TRBJ2-3,ASSEPWKDTQY
TRBV12-3/TRBV12-4,-,TRBJ1-2,ASSLTGHDYT
TRBV19,few,TRBJ1-4,ASSQPLGTTGGKLF
TRBV4-2,-,TRBJ2-3,ASTPGLAGGITDTQY
TRBV14,-,TRBJ1-1,ASSSQFNTEAF
TRBV15,-,TRBJ2-7,ATSRDGGYEQY
TRBV2,-,TRBJ2-2,ASSPGTGGERLF
TRBV7-2,-,TRBJ1-2,ASSLGWRAATYGYT
TRBV12-3/TRBV12-4,-,TRBJ1-1,ASSWGNTEAF